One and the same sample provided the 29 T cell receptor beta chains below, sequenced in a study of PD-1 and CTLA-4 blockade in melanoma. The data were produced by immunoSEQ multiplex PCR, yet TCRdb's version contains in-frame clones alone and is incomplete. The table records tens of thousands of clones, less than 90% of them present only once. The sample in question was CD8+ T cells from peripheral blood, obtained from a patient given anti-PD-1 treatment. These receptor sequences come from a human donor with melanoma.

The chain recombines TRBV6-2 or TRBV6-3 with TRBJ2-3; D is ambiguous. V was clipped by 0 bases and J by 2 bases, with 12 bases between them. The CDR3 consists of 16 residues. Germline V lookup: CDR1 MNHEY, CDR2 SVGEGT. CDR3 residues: CASSYSRVQDTDTQYF. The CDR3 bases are TGTGCCAGCAGTTACTCTAGGGTTCAGGACACAGATACGCAGTATTTT.

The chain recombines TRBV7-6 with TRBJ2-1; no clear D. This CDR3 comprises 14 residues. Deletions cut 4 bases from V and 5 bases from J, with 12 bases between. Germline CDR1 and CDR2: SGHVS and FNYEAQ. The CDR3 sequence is CASSSRRTDNEQFF. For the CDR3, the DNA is TGTGCCAGCAGCTCACGACGGACGGACAATGAGCAGTTCTTC.

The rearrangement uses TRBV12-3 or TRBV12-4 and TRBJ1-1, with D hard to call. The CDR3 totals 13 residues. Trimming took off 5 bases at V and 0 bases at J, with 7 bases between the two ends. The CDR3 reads CASSARLNTEAFF. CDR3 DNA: TGTGCCAGCAGTGCCCGCTTGAACACTGAAGCTTTCTTT.

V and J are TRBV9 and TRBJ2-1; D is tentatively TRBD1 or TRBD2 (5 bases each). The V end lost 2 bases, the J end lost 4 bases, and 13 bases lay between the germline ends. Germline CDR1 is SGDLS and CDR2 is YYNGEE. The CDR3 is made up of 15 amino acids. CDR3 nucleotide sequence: TGTGCCAGCAGCGTCACCGGGACGGATTACAATGAGCAGTTCTTC. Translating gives CASSVTGTDYNEQFF.

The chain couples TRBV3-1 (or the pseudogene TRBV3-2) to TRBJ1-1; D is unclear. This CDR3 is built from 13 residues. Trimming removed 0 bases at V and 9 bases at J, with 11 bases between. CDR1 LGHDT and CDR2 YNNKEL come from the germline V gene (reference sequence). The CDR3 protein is CASSQDRAGKAFF. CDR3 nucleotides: TGTGCCAGCAGCCAAGATCGGGCGGGAAAAGCTTTCTTT.

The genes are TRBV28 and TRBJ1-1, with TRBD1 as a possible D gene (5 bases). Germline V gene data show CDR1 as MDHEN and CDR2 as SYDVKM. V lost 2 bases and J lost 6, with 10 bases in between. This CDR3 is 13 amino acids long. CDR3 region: CASSLARDSEAFF. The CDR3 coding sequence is TGTGCCAGCAGTTTAGCCCGGGACTCTGAAGCTTTCTTT.

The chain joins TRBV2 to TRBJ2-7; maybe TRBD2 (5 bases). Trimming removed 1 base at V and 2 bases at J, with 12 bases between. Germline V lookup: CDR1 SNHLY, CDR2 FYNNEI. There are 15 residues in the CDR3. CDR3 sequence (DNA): TGTGCCAGCAGTGAAGGGGTCGGAGGAACCTACGAGCAGTACTTC. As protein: CASSEGVGGTYEQYF.

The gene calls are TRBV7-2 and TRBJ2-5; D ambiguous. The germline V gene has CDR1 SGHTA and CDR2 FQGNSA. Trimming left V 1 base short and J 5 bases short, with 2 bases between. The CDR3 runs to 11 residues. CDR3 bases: TGTGCCAGCAGCTTAGATGAGACCCAGTACTTC. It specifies CASSLDETQYF. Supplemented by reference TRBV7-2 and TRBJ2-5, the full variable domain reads GAGVSQSPSNKVTEKGKDVELRCDPISGHTALYWYRQSLGQGLEFLIYFQGNSAPDKSGLPSDRFSAERTGGSVSTLTIQRTQQEDSAVYLCASSLDETQYFGPGTRLLVL.

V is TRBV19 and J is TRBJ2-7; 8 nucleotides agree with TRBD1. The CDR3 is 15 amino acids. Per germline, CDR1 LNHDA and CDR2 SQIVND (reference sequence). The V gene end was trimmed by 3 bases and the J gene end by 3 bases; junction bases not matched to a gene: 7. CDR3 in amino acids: CASSIQGANVYEQYF. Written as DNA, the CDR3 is TGTGCCAGTAGTATCCAGGGGGCGAATGTCTACGAGCAGTACTTC.

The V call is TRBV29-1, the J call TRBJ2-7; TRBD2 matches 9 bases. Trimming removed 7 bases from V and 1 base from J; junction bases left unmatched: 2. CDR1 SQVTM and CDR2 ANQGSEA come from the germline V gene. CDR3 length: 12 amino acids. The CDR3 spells CSALAGSYEQYF. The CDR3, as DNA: TGCAGCGCTCTAGCGGGGTCCTACGAGCAGTACTTC.

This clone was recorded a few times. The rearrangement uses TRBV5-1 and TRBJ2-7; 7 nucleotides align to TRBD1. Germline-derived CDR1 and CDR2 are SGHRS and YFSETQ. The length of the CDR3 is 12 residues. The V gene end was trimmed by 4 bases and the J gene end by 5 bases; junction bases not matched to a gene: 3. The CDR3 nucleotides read TGCGCCAGCAGCACAACAGGGGACGAGCAGTACTTC. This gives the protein CASSTTGDEQYF.

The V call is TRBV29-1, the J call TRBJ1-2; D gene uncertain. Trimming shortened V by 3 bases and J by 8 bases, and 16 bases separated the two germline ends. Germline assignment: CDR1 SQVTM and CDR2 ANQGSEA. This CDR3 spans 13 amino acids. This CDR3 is CSVERGGNNGYTF. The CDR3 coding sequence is TGCAGCGTTGAGCGAGGAGGGAACAACGGCTACACCTTC.

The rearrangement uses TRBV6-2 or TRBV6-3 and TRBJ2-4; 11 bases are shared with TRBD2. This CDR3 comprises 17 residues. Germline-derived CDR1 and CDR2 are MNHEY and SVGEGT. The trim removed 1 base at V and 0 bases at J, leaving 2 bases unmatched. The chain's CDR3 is CASSYLAGGLAKNIQYF. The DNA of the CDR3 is TGTGCCAGCAGTTACTTAGCGGGGGGGCTAGCCAAAAACATTCAGTACTTC.

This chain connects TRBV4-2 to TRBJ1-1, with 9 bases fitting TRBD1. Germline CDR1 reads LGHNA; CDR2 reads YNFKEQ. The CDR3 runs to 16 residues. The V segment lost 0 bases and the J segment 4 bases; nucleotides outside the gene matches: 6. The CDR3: CASSQEETGGATEAFF. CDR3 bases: TGTGCCAGCAGCCAAGAGGAGACAGGGGGGGCCACTGAAGCTTTCTTT.

The CDR3 is CASSLVPGGGYGYTF. CDR3 DNA: TGTGCCAGCAGCTTGGTCCCAGGGGGCGGCTATGGCTACACCTTC. This rearrangement joins TRBV5-5 to TRBJ1-2; 8 positions agree with TRBD1. The germline CDR1 and CDR2 sequences are SGHKS and YYEKEE (reference sequence). The CDR3 spans 15 residues. Trimming cost V 0 bases and J 4 bases; bases outside gene matches: 5.

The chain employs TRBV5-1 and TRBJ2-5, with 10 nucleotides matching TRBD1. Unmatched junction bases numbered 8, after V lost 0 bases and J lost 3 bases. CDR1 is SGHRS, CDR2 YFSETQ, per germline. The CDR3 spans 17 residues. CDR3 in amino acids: CASSLGTGGGYEETQYF. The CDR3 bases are TGCGCCAGCAGCTTGGGGACAGGGGGTGGATATGAAGAGACCCAGTACTTC.

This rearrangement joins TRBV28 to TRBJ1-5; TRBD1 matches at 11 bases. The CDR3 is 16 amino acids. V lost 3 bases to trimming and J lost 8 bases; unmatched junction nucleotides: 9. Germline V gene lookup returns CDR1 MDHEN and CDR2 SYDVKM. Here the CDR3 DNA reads TGTGCCAGCAGTTTCTCCGGGACAGGGGGGGAGGAGCCCCAGCATTTT. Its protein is CASSFSGTGGEEPQHF.

The CDR3 nucleotides are TGCGCCAGCAGCTTGGGCCCCATGCCTCCCTCAGGAAACACCATATATTTT. Its translation: CASSLGPMPPSGNTIYF. This chain joins TRBV5-1 and TRBJ1-3, with D uncertain. This CDR3 is built from 17 residues. V was trimmed by 0 bases and J by 4 bases, leaving 17 bases between them. Per the germline V gene, CDR1 is SGHRS and CDR2 is YFSETQ.

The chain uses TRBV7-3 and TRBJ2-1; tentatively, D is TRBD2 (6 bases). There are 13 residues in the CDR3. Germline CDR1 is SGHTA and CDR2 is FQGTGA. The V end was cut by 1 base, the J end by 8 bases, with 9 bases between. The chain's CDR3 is CASSLRRGDEQFF. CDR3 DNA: TGTGCCAGCAGCTTAAGGCGGGGAGATGAGCAGTTCTTC.

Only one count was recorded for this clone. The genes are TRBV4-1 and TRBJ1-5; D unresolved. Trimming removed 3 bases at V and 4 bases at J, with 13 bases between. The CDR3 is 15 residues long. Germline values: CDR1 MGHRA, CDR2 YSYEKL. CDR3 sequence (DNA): TGCGCCAGCAGCCACGGCCCGTGGGGAAATCAGCCCCAGCATTTT. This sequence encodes CASSHGPWGNQPQHF.

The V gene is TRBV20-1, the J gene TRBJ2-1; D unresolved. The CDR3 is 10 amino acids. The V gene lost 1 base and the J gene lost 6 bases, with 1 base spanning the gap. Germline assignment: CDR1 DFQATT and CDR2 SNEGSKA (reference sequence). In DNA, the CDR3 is TGCAGTGCTAGAGCCAATGAGCAGTTCTTC. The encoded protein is CSARANEQFF.

This CDR3 reads CAISESVATNEKLFF. In nucleotides, the CDR3 is TGTGCCATCAGTGAGTCAGTTGCAACTAATGAAAAACTGTTTTTT. This chain joins TRBV10-3 and TRBJ1-4, with D unresolved. The CDR3 sequence is 15 residues long. V lost 0 bases, J lost 0 bases, and 5 bases lay in between. Germline CDR1 is ENHRY and CDR2 is SYGVKD.

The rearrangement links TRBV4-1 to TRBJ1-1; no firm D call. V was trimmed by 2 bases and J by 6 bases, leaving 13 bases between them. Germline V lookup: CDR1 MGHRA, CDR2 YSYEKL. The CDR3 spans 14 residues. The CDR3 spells CASSQSFGGPEAFF. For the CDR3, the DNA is TGCGCCAGCAGCCAATCTTTTGGAGGGCCTGAAGCTTTCTTT.

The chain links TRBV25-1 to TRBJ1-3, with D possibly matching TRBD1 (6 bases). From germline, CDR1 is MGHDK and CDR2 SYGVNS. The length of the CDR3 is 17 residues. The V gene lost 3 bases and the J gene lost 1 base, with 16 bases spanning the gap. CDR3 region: CASSDLSTGRSGNTIYF. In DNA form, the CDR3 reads TGTGCCAGCAGTGACCTCTCTACAGGGCGTTCTGGAAACACCATATATTTT.

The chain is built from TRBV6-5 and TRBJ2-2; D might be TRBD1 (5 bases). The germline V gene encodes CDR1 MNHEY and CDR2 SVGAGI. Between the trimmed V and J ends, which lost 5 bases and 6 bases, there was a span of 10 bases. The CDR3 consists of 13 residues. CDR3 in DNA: TGTGCCAGCAGTACAGGACCGGCCGGGGAGCTGTTTTTT. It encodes CASSTGPAGELFF.

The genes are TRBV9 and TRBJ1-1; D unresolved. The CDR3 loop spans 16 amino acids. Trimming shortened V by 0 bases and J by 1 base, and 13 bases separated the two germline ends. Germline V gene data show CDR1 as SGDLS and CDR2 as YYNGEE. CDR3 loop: CASSVGEAVGNTEAFF. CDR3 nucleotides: TGTGCCAGCAGCGTAGGAGAGGCGGTGGGGAACACTGAAGCTTTCTTT.

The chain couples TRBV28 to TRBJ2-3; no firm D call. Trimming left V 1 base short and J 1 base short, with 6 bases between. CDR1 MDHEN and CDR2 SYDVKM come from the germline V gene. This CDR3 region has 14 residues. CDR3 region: CASSLLVGTDTQYF. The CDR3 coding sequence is TGTGCCAGCAGTTTATTGGTGGGCACAGATACGCAGTATTTT.

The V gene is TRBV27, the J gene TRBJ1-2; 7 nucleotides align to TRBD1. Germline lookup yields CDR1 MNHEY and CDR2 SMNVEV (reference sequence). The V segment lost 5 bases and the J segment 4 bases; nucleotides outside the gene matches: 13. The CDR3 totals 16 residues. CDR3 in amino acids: CASSPEAVGGIYGYTF. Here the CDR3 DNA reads TGTGCCAGCAGTCCCGAAGCAGTAGGGGGCATCTATGGCTACACCTTC.

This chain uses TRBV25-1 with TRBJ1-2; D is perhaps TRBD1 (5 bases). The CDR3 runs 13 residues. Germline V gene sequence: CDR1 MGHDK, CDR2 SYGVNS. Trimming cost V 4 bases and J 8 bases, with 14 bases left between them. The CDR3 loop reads CASSAGTGPGYTF. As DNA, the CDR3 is TGTGCCAGCAGTGCGGGGACGGGCCCGGGCTACACCTTC.